The 30 T cell receptor beta chains below all came from one sample that was sequenced in a study of cytomegalovirus exposure and HLA in healthy donors. Use of 60 Vbeta and 13 Jbeta primers characterized the PCR. Using immunoSEQ multiplex PCR, the repertoire was profiled, and TCRdb retains in-frame clones only, with some absent. The sample consists of some 200,000 clones, roughly 80% of them appearing once. Material for sequencing was PBMCs. Receptors originate from a boy between 10 and 17 years old in good health and CMV-seronegative.

The CDR3 spells CASSFDPRVILLGYTF. The CDR3 DNA is TGTGCCAGCAGCTTCGATCCCCGGGTGATACTCCTTGGCTACACCTTC. The chain couples TRBV5-6 to TRBJ1-2; no definite D call. CDR3 length: 16 residues. Trimming left V 2 bases short and J 7 bases short, with 21 bases between. Germline CDR1 reads SGHDT; CDR2 reads YYEEEE.

The sample holds one count of this clone. The chain carries TRBV9 and TRBJ1-1; TRBD1 aligns across 8 bases. This CDR3 region has 15 residues. Germline CDR1 is SGDLS and CDR2 is YYNGEE. With 0 bases clipped from V and 5 bases from J, the junction kept 6 bases outside the gene matches. The CDR3, as DNA: TGTGCCAGCAGCGTAGCAGGGGGCGAGAGGACTGAAGCTTTCTTT. The encoded protein is CASSVAGGERTEAFF.

This chain links TRBV19 with TRBJ2-7; 7 bases line up with TRBD1. V trimming: 2 bases; J trimming: 2 bases; junction bases outside the gene matches: 3. The CDR3 spans 14 residues. The germline V gene has CDR1 LNHDA and CDR2 SQIVND (reference sequence). The CDR3 DNA sequence: TGTGCCAGTAGTATAACACAGGGGACCTACGAGCAGTACTTC. Translation: CASSITQGTYEQYF.

This sequence joins TRBV7-8 and TRBJ1-4; D remains ambiguous. Looked up from germline, CDR1 is SGHVS and CDR2 is FQNEAQ. The CDR3 consists of 14 residues. V dropped 1 base and J dropped 4 bases, with 7 bases sitting between them. The CDR3 loop reads CASSLVHSNEKLFF. The CDR3 nucleotides read TGTGCCAGCAGCTTAGTACACAGTAATGAAAAACTGTTTTTT.

The chain couples TRBV29-1 to TRBJ1-2; 8 positions match TRBD1. The CDR3 extends over 14 amino acids. Germline V CDR1 and CDR2: SQVTM, ANQGSEA. Unmatched junction bases numbered 7, after V lost 4 bases and J lost 3 bases. The CDR3 DNA reads TGCAGCGTTGCCCGGACAGGGATAGACTATGGCTACACCTTC. As protein: CSVARTGIDYGYTF.

The J gene is TRBJ1-2, the V gene TRBV4-3; perhaps TRBD1 as D (6 bases). CDR1 LGHNA and CDR2 YSLEER come from the germline V gene. The CDR3 is 16 residues long. Trimming cost V 1 base and J 4 bases, with 16 bases left between them. The CDR3 coding sequence is TGCGCCAGCAGCCAAGCACAGGGAGCCAGGGGCTATGGCTACACCTTC. It translates to CASSQAQGARGYGYTF.

V usage is TRBV14 and J usage is TRBJ2-7, with 12 positions matching TRBD2. CDR3 length: 18 residues. V shed 3 bases and J 7 bases; nucleotides not matched to a gene: 16. CDR1 is SGHDN, CDR2 FVKESK, per germline. Here the CDR3 DNA reads TGTGCCAGCAGCCACAATAGGAGACTAGCGGGAGAGGAAGGGGAGCAGTACTTC. It is translated as CASSHNRRLAGEEGEQYF.

The V and J genes are TRBV6-5 and TRBJ1-1; D is unclear. The CDR3 has 14 residues. Trimming pared 0 bases from V and 5 bases from J, leaving 10 bases between. Germline V lookup: CDR1 MNHEY, CDR2 SVGAGI. The CDR3 DNA sequence: TGTGCCAGCAGTTACTCCATCACTGATACTGAAGCTTTCTTT. Residues: CASSYSITDTEAFF.

The chain is built from TRBV10-2 and TRBJ1-2, with 7 bases aligning to TRBD1. This CDR3 has 17 residues. Per germline, CDR1 WSHSY and CDR2 SAAADI. Losses at the gene ends were 2 bases for V and 6 bases for J; bases not matched to a gene: 15. DNA for the CDR3: TGCGCCAGCAGTGAGGCGAAGGGGGCCCGACTGCTTGATGGCTACACCTTC. Amino acids: CASSEAKGARLLDGYTF.

This clone has more than one count but fewer than ten. The V and J genes are TRBV21-1 and TRBJ1-3; the table's D gene call, TRBD1, was not cross checked with the DNA. TRBV21-1 is shown as a pseudogene. The CDR3 covers 17 residues. The CDR3 spells CASSTVEGALSGNTIYF. Written as DNA, the CDR3 is TGTGCCAGCAGCACCGTAGAGGGGGCCCTCTCTGGAAACACCATATATTTT.

The rearrangement links TRBV7-3 to TRBJ1-1, with D perhaps TRBD1 (5 bases). The CDR3 contains 15 residues. The V end was cut by 2 bases, the J end by 4 bases, with 14 bases between. Germline V gives CDR1 SGHTA, CDR2 FQGTGA. CDR3 DNA sequence: TGTGCCAGCAGCTTAGTGGGGGGGGGTCTCACTGAAGCTTTCTTT. It is translated as CASSLVGGGLTEAFF.

The chain's CDR3 is CASSYWEFGQPQHF. The CDR3 DNA reads as TGTGCCAGCAGTTACTGGGAGTTTGGACAGCCCCAGCATTTT. The V gene is TRBV6-5, the J gene TRBJ1-5; D uncertain. The V gene's germline CDR1 is MNHEY and CDR2 SVGAGI. Between the trimmed V and J ends, which lost 1 base and 7 bases, there was a span of 11 bases. The CDR3 is made up of 14 amino acids.

V usage is TRBV5-8 and J usage is TRBJ2-1; 8 nucleotides match TRBD1. V was pared by 1 base and J by 7 bases, with 7 bases of the junction left unmatched. The germline V gene has CDR1 SGHTS and CDR2 YDEGEE. The CDR3 length is 15 residues. The CDR3 sequence: CASSLQGASGNEQFF. CDR3 DNA sequence: TGTGCCAGCAGCTTGCAGGGGGCGTCGGGAAATGAGCAGTTCTTC. The variable domain in full, with the rest retrieved from reference TRBV5-8 and TRBJ2-1, is EAGVTQSPTHLIKTRGQQATLRCSPISGHTSVYWYQQALGLGLQFLLWYDEGEERNRGNFPPRFSGRQFPNYSSELNVNALELEDSALYLCASSLQGASGNEQFFGPGTRLTVL.

V is TRBV4-3 and J is TRBJ2-3; 7 positions match TRBD2. The CDR3 has 15 residues. J was trimmed by 0 bases and V by 0 bases; bases with no gene match: 0. CDR1 LGHNA and CDR2 YSLEER come from the germline V gene. The CDR3 nucleotides read TGCGCCAGCAGCCAAGATAGCGGGAGCACAGATACGCAGTATTTT. Translation: CASSQDSGSTDTQYF.

This clone was found once. The chain carries TRBV27 and TRBJ1-4, with TRBD1 matching 9 bases. The V gene's germline CDR1 is MNHEY and CDR2 SMNVEV (reference sequence). J gave up 4 bases and V 5 bases, and 8 bases lay outside the gene matches. The CDR3 is made up of 16 amino acids. CDR3 protein: CASSIKPGQGNEKLFF. The CDR3 coding sequence is TGTGCCAGCAGTATAAAACCGGGACAGGGTAATGAAAAACTGTTTTTT.

In this sample, this clone turned up once. An end of the junction differs from the germline gene, which may be a read error. The genes are TRBV7-7 and TRBJ2-5, with D uncertain. The CDR3 sequence is 14 residues long. CDR1 and CDR2 from the germline V gene are SSHAT and FNYEAQ (reference sequence). The CDR3 spells CASSLYLDQETQYF. In nucleotides, the CDR3 is TGTGCTAGCAGCTTATATTTAGACCAAGAGACCCAGTACTTC.

V gene TRBV11-3 combines with J gene TRBJ2-1, with TRBD1 identical over 8 bases. Trimming took 4 bases from V and 8 from J; bases not matched to a gene: 10. The CDR3 has 15 amino acids. Germline CDR1 reads SGHNT; CDR2 reads YENEEA. The DNA for the CDR3 is TGTGCCAGCAGCTCGAGACAGGGGTCGGGGGATGAGCAGTTCTTC. It is translated as CASSSRQGSGDEQFF.

This clone was observed a handful of times. The chain carries TRBV29-1 and TRBJ2-1; 7 bases match TRBD2. Germline CDR1 is SQVTM and CDR2 is ANQGSEA. The CDR3 covers 15 residues. V lost 4 bases and J lost 2; bases outside the gene matches: 8. The DNA for the CDR3 is TGCAGCGTTGGGAGTTCGGGGGGAGCCTACAATGAGCAGTTCTTC. Translation gives CSVGSSGGAYNEQFF.

This chain uses TRBV7-9 with TRBJ1-2; D perhaps matches TRBD1 (5 bases). The V gene lost 1 base and the J gene lost 3 bases, with 12 bases spanning the gap. This CDR3 has 15 residues. Germline assignment: CDR1 SEHNR and CDR2 FQNEAQ (reference sequence). CDR3: CASSLDSATDYGYTF. The CDR3 nucleotides are TGTGCCAGCAGCTTAGATTCCGCGACAGACTATGGCTACACCTTC.

The chain joins TRBV6-1 to TRBJ1-1; D perhaps matches TRBD1 (6 bases). V was cut by 4 bases and J by 5 bases, with 14 bases left in between. Germline V lookup: CDR1 MNHNS, CDR2 SASEGT. This CDR3 has 14 amino acids. The CDR3: CASSVSGVGTEAFF. CDR3 nucleotide sequence: TGTGCCAGCAGTGTCTCAGGGGTAGGAACTGAAGCTTTCTTT.

With respect to this clone: One end of the junction does not line up with germline, which may come from a read error. Different DNA sequences within this sample yield the same CDR3. The chain uses TRBV5-6 and TRBJ1-6; 8 nucleotides match TRBD1. Germline V CDR1 and CDR2: SGHDT, YYEEEE. CDR3 length: 17 amino acids. CDR3 sequence (DNA): TGCGCCAGCAGCTTAATACCATTACAGGGGGGAACCGCCTCCCTCCACTTT. It yields the protein CASSLIPLQGGTASLHF.

This chain joins TRBV11-2 and TRBJ2-2, with no clear D. This CDR3 is 12 amino acids long. Trimming shortened V by 1 base and J by 5 bases, and 2 bases separated the two germline ends. Per the germline V gene, CDR1 is SGHAT and CDR2 is FQNNGV. CDR3 DNA sequence: TGTGCCAGCAGCTTAGCGACCGGGGAGCTGTTTTTT. Protein: CASSLATGELFF.

This clone came up a few times. This chain links TRBV9 with TRBJ1-6; the match to TRBD1 covers 7 bases. There are 14 residues in the CDR3. Per germline, CDR1 SGDLS and CDR2 YYNGEE. Trimming removed 4 bases from V and 9 bases from J; junction bases left unmatched: 7. CDR3 residues: CASSIDRAGSPLHF. The DNA of the CDR3 is TGTGCCAGCAGCATTGACAGGGCGGGTTCACCCCTCCACTTT.

This sequence joins TRBV6-6 and TRBJ1-2; 9 bases line up with TRBD1. The J segment lost 4 bases and the V segment lost 4 bases, leaving 4 bases of the junction unmatched. Germline V gene data show CDR1 as MNHNY and CDR2 as SVGAGI (reference sequence). The CDR3 covers 14 residues. For the CDR3, the DNA is TGTGCCAGCAGTTCGGGACAGGGCAGCTATGGCTACACCTTC. Protein sequence: CASSSGQGSYGYTF.

The gene calls are TRBV6-5 and TRBJ2-1, with TRBD2 as a possible D gene (6 bases). Germline V lookup: CDR1 MNHEY, CDR2 SVGAGI. The germline V and J ends were trimmed by 5 bases and 5 bases, with 13 bases remaining between them. CDR3 length: 14 residues. CDR3 residues: CASSDHTSNNEQFF. In nucleotides, the CDR3 is TGTGCCAGCAGTGATCATACTAGCAACAATGAGCAGTTCTTC.

The chain links TRBV7-2 to TRBJ2-3; 8 nucleotides align to TRBD2. This CDR3 has 18 residues. V shed 5 bases, J shed 4 bases, and the junction held 17 bases outside the gene matches. Germline CDR1 SGHTA, CDR2 FQGNSA. The CDR3 loop is CASSRAGTSFTGPDTQYF. In DNA form, the CDR3 reads TGTGCCAGCAGCAGAGCGGGGACTAGTTTCACGGGCCCAGATACGCAGTATTTT.

This clone showed up just a few times. The chain combines TRBV4-1 with TRBJ1-5, with 9 nucleotides matching TRBD1. Germline loops: CDR1 MGHRA, CDR2 YSYEKL. Trimming removed 4 bases from V and 3 bases from J; junction bases left unmatched: 4. The CDR3 consists of 15 residues. CDR3 nucleotides: TGCGCCAGCAGCCCCGGGACAGGGAACAATCAGCCCCAGCATTTT. Its translation: CASSPGTGNNQPQHF.

J is TRBJ2-5 and V is TRBV30, with a possible D match to TRBD2 (5 bases). The DNA end favors TRBJ2-7, so the J call may be wrong. Germline CDR1 and CDR2: GTSNPN and SVGIG (reference sequence). There are 12 residues in the CDR3. CDR3 DNA: TGTGCCTGGAGTGTATCTAGCCTCGAGCAGTACTTC. This encodes CAWSVSSLEQYF.

The chain carries TRBV2 and TRBJ2-2; 8 nucleotides match TRBD2. Germline trimming cut 3 bases from V and 0 bases from J; bases unmatched to any gene: 9. CDR3 length: 18 residues. The germline V gene has CDR1 SNHLY and CDR2 FYNNEI. This chain's CDR3 is CASSDGGGIPPNTGELFF. CDR3 coding DNA: TGTGCCAGCAGTGATGGCGGGGGGATCCCACCGAACACCGGGGAGCTGTTTTTT.

The genes are TRBV6-1 and TRBJ1-2; 7 bases are shared with TRBD1. The germline V gene has CDR1 MNHNS and CDR2 SASEGT. The CDR3 spans 15 residues. After removal of 5 bases from V and 0 bases from J, the junction contained 6 bases not matched to a gene. CDR3 in amino acids: CASSFHRGSNYGYTF. CDR3 in DNA: TGTGCCAGCAGTTTTCACAGGGGCTCTAACTATGGCTACACCTTC.